These 5 T cell receptor beta chains were sequenced from one sample in a study of breast tumors, draining lymph nodes, adjacent tissues. TCRdb reprocessed the multiplex PCR reads with MiXCR, giving one entry per CDR3 protein. The top ten hold around 4.5% of the sample, which has 150,000 to 200,000 distinct CDR3 sequences, roughly a third seen once. Samples came from axillary lymph nodes draining the breast cancer. Material for sequencing was axillary lymph node tissue. The source is a female donor with breast cancer. Some clones in this sample may be carry-over from other donors' samples.

The chain links TRBV6-1 to TRBJ2-1; D is possibly TRBD1 or TRBD2 (6 bases each). CDR3 length equals 14 residues. CDR1 is MNHNS and CDR2 is SASEGT in the germline V gene. V was shortened by 6 bases and J by 9 bases, with 18 bases between the two germline ends. The CDR3 region has the DNA TGTGCCAGCAGCCCCCGACGGGGGCAGGGTGAGCAGTTCTTC. Its protein product is CASSPRRGQGEQFF.

Many counts were recorded for this clonotype. V and J are TRBV4-2 and TRBJ1-3, with D uncertain. Germline values: CDR1 LGHNA, CDR2 YNFKEQ. V lost 0 bases and J 1 base, leaving 7 bases between the germline ends. The CDR3 loop spans 15 amino acids. The CDR3: CASSQDSDSGNTIYF. CDR3 nucleotide sequence: TGTGCCAGCAGCCAAGACAGTGATTCTGGAAACACCATATATTTT.

The rearrangement joins TRBV27 to TRBJ1-4; D unclear. Germline CDR1 reads MNHEY; CDR2 reads SMNVEV (reference sequence). This CDR3 is 16 amino acids long. V was clipped by 3 bases and J by 3 bases, with 14 bases between them. This CDR3 reads CASSFQFGAANEKLFF. The CDR3 nucleotides are TGTGCCAGCAGTTTTCAGTTCGGTGCGGCTAATGAAAAACTGTTTTTT.

The chain couples TRBV11-3 to TRBJ1-1; D unresolved. V dropped 7 bases and J dropped 2 bases, with 11 bases sitting between them. The CDR3 extends over 13 amino acids. Per the germline V gene, CDR1 is SGHNT and CDR2 is YENEEA. CDR3 nucleotides: TGTGCCAGCACCCTAGGTGTAAACACTGAAGCTTTCTTT. Translated: CASTLGVNTEAFF.

At least ten counts were recorded for this clonotype. The chain couples TRBV10-1 to TRBJ2-7; D possibly corresponds to TRBD2 (6 bases). This CDR3 has 11 amino acids. From germline, CDR1 is WNHNN and CDR2 SYGVQD (reference sequence). With 6 bases removed from V and 6 bases from J, the gap between germline ends came to 9 bases. CDR3 coding DNA: TGCGCCAGCAGGAGGGGAGGCGAGCAGTACTTC. Translated, it gives CASRRGGEQYF.